The sequence of this TCR beta chain was determined in a study of Ad26.COV2.S vaccination and SARS-CoV-2 variants. A word on this clone: The antigen is not known.

Some clones are missing from TCRdb's copy, which holds only in-frame ones; the method was immunoSEQ multiplex PCR. This table has roughly 410,000 clones, about 83% appearing once. V lost 4 bases and J lost 6, with 16 bases in between. Looked up from germline, CDR1 is SGHRS and CDR2 is YFSETQ. The CDR3 spans 14 residues. Treatment here: 15 to 20 received Ad26.COV2.S at low or high dose, single or two shots; about 5 received placebo; per-sample allocation not given. Sampling was performed 63 days after the first vaccine or placebo injection. An 18-55-year-old adult in Boston served as donor. Study outcomes and limitations: Similar non-spike TCR breadth was observed in recipients of vaccine and of placebo. Analyses of TCR breadth and depth may have underestimated total T cell responses. Reported post-vaccination CD8+ and CD4+ T cell responses to spike showed substantial breadth.

The chain has TRBV5-1 and TRBJ1-1, with D possibly TRBD1 on 6 matching bases. This TCR came from a person between 18 and 65 years old who received the Ad26.COV2.S COVID-19 vaccine or a placebo. This specimen was peripheral blood, taken in a trial of Ad26.COV2.S vaccine versus placebo. CDR3 sequence (DNA): TGCGCCAGCAGCCCATCCCGACAGGCGGCTGAAGCTTTCTTT. Its translation is CASSPSRQAAEAFF.